This TCR beta chain was found in a study of T cell changes during pregnancy in multiple sclerosis. The method was immunoSEQ multiplex PCR; TCRdb's version includes in-frame clones alone and lacks a portion of them. The data hold about 40,000 clones, with 75% to 95% observed a single time. This CDR3 has 11 residues. Unmatched junction bases numbered 1, after V lost 4 bases and J lost 8 bases. The germline V gene encodes CDR1 SEHNR and CDR2 FQNEAQ (reference sequence). The genes are TRBV7-9 and TRBJ1-1, with 7 bases that match TRBD1. Material: CD4+ T cells from peripheral blood mononuclear cells, obtained in the second trimester of pregnancy. The clonotype was recovered from a female donor in good health, enrolled as a control in a pregnancy study. The CDR3, as DNA: TGTGCCAGCAGCTCACAGGGGGAAGCTTTCTTT. The encoded protein is CASSSQGEAFF.